This note documents a single TCR beta chain sequence. Its antigen is currently unknown. The primer mix had 60 Vbeta and 13 Jbeta primers. TCRdb's copy holds only in-frame clones and misses some; the assay was immunoSEQ multiplex PCR. This table has roughly 130,000 clones, approximately 72% appearing once. This sample is drawn from a study of cytomegalovirus exposure and HLA in healthy donors. The V gene's germline CDR1 is MNHNY and CDR2 SVGAGI (reference sequence). This CDR3 comprises 13 residues. V lost 5 bases and J lost 5, with 12 bases in between. Overall study results and limits: A later look showed TCR association rates differing by HLA locus, highest for DRB1 and lowest for HLA-C. Later analysis demonstrated an association between a missense DCLRE1C variant and TCR beta V- and J-gene trimming. In an earlier analysis, most TCR beta V segments were productive about 87% or about 30% of the time.

Source material: PBMCs. V usage is TRBV6-6 and J usage is TRBJ1-1; no clear D gene. The receptor comes from a woman in her sixties in good health and CMV-seronegative. CDR3 region: CASSRLRETEAFF. The CDR3 bases are TGTGCCAGCAGTCGATTACGGGAAACTGAAGCTTTCTTT.